This TCR beta chain was identified in a study of blood T cell repertoires in COVID-19. At the level of the study: Whether acute or convalescent, the COVID-19 samples came from the United States, Italy and Spain.

CDR1 MDHEN and CDR2 SYDVKM come from the germline V gene. This CDR3 is built from 12 residues. V lost 8 bases and J lost 11, with 17 bases in between. Assay used: immunoSEQ multiplex PCR; TCRdb lists only in-frame clones, some missing. The data show 55,000 to 70,000 clones, with nearly 90% seen just once and roughly 3.1% held by the top ten. This chain uses TRBV28 with TRBJ2-3; D possibly corresponds to TRBD2 (5 bases). Sequencing was carried out using peripheral blood. This TCR was recovered from a woman aged 50 to 60 with COVID-19, enrolled during active disease. CDR3 nucleotides: TGTGCCAGCCTTTCACACGGGGAAGAGCAGTATTTT. This codes for CASLSHGEEQYF.